This T cell receptor beta chain was profiled in a study of a mutant IDH1 vaccine in newly diagnosed glioma. The germline CDR1 and CDR2 sequences are SNHLY and FYNNEI. Trimming removed 4 bases at V and 4 bases at J, with 10 bases between. This CDR3 spans 13 amino acids. Time point of the sample: baseline, week 1 (first vaccination visit). Stated treatment: pre-vaccination baseline after standard-of-care therapy. Measured with immunoSEQ multiplex PCR; TCRdb has only the in-frame clones, and not every one. In the table there are about 92,000 clones, 80% to 90% of which are singletons. Sample: PBMCs, taken from a glioma patient treated with radiotherapy, temozolomide or both. The receptor's source is a woman between 50 and 59 years old with glioma. The chain uses TRBV2 and TRBJ1-1, with D perhaps TRBD1 (5 bases). The CDR3 DNA reads as TGTGCCAGCAGTGCAGAAGGGGTCACTGAAGCTTTCTTT. Encoded protein: CASSAEGVTEAFF.